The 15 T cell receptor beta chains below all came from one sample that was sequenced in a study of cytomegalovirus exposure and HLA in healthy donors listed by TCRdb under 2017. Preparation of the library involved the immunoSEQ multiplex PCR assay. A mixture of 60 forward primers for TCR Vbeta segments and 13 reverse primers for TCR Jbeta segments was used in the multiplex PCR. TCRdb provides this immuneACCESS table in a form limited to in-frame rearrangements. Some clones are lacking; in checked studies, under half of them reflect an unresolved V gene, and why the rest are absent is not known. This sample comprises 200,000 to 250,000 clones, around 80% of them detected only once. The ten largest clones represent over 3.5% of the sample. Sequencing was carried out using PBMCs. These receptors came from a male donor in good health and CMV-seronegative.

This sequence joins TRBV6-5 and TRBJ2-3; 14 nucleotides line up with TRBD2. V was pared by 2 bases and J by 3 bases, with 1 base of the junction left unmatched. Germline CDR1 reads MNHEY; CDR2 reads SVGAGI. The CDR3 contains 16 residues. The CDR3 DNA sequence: TGTGCCAGCAGTTACGGGACTAGCGGGAGTACAGATACGCAGTATTTT. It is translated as CASSYGTSGSTDTQYF.

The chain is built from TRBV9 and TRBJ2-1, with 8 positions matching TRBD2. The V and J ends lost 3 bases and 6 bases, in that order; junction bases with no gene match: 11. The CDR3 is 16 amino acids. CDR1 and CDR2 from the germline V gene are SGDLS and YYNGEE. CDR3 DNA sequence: TGTGCCAGCAGCGCAGCGGGACTAGGCGCGTTCAATGAGCAGTTCTTC. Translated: CASSAAGLGAFNEQFF.

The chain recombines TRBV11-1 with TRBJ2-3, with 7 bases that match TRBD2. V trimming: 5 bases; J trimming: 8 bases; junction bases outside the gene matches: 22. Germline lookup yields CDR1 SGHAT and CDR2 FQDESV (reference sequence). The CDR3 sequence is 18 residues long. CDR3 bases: TGTGCCAGCAGCAAAACCGGTGTAGGGAGGGTTGGTGATGGTACGCAGTATTTT. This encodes CASSKTGVGRVGDGTQYF. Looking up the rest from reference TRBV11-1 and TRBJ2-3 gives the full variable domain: EAEVAQSPRYKITEKSQAVAFWCDPISGHATLYWYRQILGQGPELLVQFQDESVVDDSQLPKDRFSAERLKGVDSTLKIQPAELGDSAMYLCASSKTGVGRVGDGTQYFGPGTRLTVL.

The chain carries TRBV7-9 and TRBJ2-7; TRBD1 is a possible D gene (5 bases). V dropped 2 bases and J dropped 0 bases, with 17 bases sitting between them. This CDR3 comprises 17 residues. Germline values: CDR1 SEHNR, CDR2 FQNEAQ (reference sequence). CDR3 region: CASSLFSGQGFSYEQYF. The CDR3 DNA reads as TGTGCCAGCAGCTTATTTAGTGGGCAGGGATTCTCCTACGAGCAGTACTTC.

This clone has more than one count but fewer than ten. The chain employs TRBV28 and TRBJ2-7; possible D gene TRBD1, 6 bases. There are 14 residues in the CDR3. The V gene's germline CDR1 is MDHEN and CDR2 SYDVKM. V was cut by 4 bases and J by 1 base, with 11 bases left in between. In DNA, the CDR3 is TGTGCCAGCAGTTCCCGGGACATATCCTACGAGCAGTACTTC. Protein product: CASSSRDISYEQYF.

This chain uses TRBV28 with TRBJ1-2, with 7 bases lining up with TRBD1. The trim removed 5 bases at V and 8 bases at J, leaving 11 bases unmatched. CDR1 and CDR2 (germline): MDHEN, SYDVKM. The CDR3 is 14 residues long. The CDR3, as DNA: TGTGCCAGCAGTATCGACAGGGCGGGAAGGGGCTACACCTTC. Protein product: CASSIDRAGRGYTF.

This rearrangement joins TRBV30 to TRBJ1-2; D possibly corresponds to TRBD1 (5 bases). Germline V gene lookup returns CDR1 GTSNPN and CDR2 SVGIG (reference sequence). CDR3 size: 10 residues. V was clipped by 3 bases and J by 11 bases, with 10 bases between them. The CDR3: CAWSARVYTF. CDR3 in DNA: TGTGCCTGGAGCGCCAGGGTATACACCTTC.

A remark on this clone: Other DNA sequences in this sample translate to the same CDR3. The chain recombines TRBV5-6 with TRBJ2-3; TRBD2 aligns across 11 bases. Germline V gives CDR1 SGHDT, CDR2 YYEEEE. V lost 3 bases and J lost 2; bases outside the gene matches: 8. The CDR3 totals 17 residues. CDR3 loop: CASSSGLAEINTDTQYF. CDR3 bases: TGTGCCAGCAGCTCGGGACTAGCGGAAATTAACACAGATACGCAGTATTTT.

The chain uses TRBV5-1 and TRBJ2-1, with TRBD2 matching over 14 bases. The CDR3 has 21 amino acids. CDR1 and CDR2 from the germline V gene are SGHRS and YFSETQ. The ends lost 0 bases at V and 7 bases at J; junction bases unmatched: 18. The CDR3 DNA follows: TGCGCCAGCAGCTTGGACCGACCGGGACTAGCGGGAGAATGGTCTCGTAATGAGCAGTTCTTC. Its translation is CASSLDRPGLAGEWSRNEQFF.

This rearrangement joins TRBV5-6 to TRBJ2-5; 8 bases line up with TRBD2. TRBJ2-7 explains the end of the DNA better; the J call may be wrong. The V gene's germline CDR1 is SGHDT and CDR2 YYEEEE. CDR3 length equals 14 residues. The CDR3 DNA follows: TGTGCCAGCAGCTTGGAACTAGCGGCCTACGAGCAGTACTTC. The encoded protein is CASSLELAAYEQYF.

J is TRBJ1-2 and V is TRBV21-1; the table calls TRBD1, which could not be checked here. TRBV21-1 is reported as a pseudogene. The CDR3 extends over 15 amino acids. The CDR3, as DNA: TGTGCCAGCAGCAAACAAATAGGACAGGGCTATGGCTACACCTTC. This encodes CASSKQIGQGYGYTF.

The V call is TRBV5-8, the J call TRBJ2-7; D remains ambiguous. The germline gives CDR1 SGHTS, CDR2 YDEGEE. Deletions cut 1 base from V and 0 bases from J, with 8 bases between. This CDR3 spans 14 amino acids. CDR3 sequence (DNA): TGTGCCAGCAGCTTGCGACTGACCTCCTACGAGCAGTACTTC. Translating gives CASSLRLTSYEQYF.

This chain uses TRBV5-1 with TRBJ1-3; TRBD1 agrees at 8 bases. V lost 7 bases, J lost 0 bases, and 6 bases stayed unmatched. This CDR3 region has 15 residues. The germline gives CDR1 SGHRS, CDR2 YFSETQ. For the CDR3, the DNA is TGCGCCAGCTCCGGGACAGGTAACTCTGGAAACACCATATATTTT. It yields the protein CASSGTGNSGNTIYF.

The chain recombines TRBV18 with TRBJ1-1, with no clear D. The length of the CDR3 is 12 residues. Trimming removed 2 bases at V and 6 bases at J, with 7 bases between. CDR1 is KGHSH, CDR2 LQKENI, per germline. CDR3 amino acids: CASSPYSSEAFF. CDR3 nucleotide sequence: TGTGCCAGCTCACCATACTCATCTGAAGCTTTCTTT.

CDR3 coding DNA: TGTGCCAGCAGCCTCCGACTAGCGGGAGCTCTCCCAGATACGCAGTATTTT. Protein sequence: CASSLRLAGALPDTQYF. The chain joins TRBV13 to TRBJ2-3; 12 bases match TRBD2. The CDR3 consists of 17 residues. Trimming cost V 5 bases and J 4 bases; bases outside gene matches: 10. Germline lookup yields CDR1 PRHDT and CDR2 FYEKMQ (reference sequence). The full variable domain, in which reference TRBV13 and TRBJ2-3 provide the parts outside the CDR3, is AAGVIQSPRHLIKEKRETATLKCYPIPRHDTVYWYQQGPGQDPQFLISFYEKMQSDKGSIPDRFSAQQFSDYHSELNMSSLELGDSALYFCASSLRLAGALPDTQYFGPGTRLTVL.